This TCR beta chain was sequenced during a study of tumor-infiltrating lymphocytes in localized non-small cell lung cancer listed by TCRdb under 2021. Concerning the study at large: Patients whose samples were collected after neoadjuvant chemotherapy, as well as both smokers and never-smokers and several histologies, were included in the cohort. The overall ICON cohort comprised approximately 150 surgical patients with localized non-small cell lung cancer whose tumors were resected. Alongside flow cytometry, multiplex immunofluorescence, RNA-seq, exome sequencing and proteomics, TCR sequencing was applied to the same patients as one of several integrated assays. Each patient contributed resected tumor tissue and uninvolved lung tissue from the same patient, described as non-adjacent to the tumor. The paired tumor versus uninvolved lung comparison of immunoSEQ T-cell fraction included 55 patients.

Patient enrollment in ICON started in the first half of 2016, and the final patient was enrolled in September 2018. From a subcohort of 70 or so patients, fresh tumor and matched uninvolved tissue were collected for in-depth immune analyses, including TCR sequencing. DNA for TCR sequencing was isolated from bulk tissue, and no cell sorting was done. The paper as a whole reports these results and caveats: The TCR-derived T-cell fraction showed no difference between the flow cytometry-defined immunotypes IM1 (good prognosis) and IM2 (poor prognosis). Tumor T-cell fraction from TCR sequencing was not associated with recurrence-free survival (p = 0.61). Consistent with immunofluorescence CD3 counts, TCRbeta sequencing supported greater T cell infiltration in tumors than in uninvolved lung tissue. Different pieces of the same tissue were used for different assays, so technical variation could not be separated from intratumor heterogeneity. Since assay coverage differed from patient to patient depending on how much tissue was available, TCR sequencing was done for only a subset of the cohort.

TCR sequencing with the immunoSEQ assay provided the T-cell fraction in tumor and uninvolved lung tissue. Turning to the authors' computational methods: To analyze survival, patients were divided into a high T-cell fraction group (upper tertile) and a low T-cell fraction group (lower two tertiles), and the two groups were compared using a log-rank test. A signed-rank test was used to check for differences in T-cell fraction between paired tumor and uninvolved lung. What TCRdb holds here is the immuneACCESS table cut down to in-frame rearrangements. Part of the clones is not present; checked against another copy, under half of the missing clones reflect an unresolved V gene, and the others are unexplained. V and J calls and clone size are copied from that table; D and trimming were computed from the DNA. The sample data list roughly 24,000 clones, and 69% of these were observed just once. Jointly, the top ten make up about 15% of the sample.

CDR1 MDHEN and CDR2 SYDVKM are derived from the germline V gene. Relative to germline, V is 2 bases shorter and J is 13 bases shorter, with 8 bases between their ends. Reading from cysteine to phenylalanine, the CDR3 counts 11 amino acids. Just the 33-base CDR3 DNA is kept, in frame starting at base 1. To note about this clone: Its antigen remains undetermined. Per-base qualities were not stored, and no clone one base away is much larger.

The origin of this receptor is a human donor with non-small cell lung cancer. Specimen: lung tumor tissue. In this chain, TRBV28 is recombined with TRBJ1-4; the D segment cannot be called with confidence. The CDR3 loop reads CASSLNRRLFF. The DNA reads TGTGCCAGCAGTTTAAATAGACGACTGTTTTTT.